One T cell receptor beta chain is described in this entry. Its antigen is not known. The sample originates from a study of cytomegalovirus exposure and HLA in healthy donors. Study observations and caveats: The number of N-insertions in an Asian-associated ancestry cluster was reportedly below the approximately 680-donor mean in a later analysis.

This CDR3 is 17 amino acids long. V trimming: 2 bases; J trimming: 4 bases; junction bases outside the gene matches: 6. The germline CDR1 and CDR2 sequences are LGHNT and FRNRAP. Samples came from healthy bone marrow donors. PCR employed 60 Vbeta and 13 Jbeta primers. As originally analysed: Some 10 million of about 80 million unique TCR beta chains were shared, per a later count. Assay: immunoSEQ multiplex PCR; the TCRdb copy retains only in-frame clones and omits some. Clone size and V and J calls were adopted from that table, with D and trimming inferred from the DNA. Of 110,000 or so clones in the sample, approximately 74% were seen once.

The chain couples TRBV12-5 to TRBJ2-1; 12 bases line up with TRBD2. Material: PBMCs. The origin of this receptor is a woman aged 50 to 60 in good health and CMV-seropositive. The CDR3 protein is CASGLTAGTSGYNEQFF. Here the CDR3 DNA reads TGTGCTAGTGGTTTGACAGCCGGGACTAGCGGGTACAATGAGCAGTTCTTC.